These 20 T cell receptor beta chains originate from one sample sequenced in a study of cytomegalovirus exposure and HLA in healthy donors. The PCR was carried out with 60 Vbeta primers and 13 Jbeta primers. Repertoires were generated with immunoSEQ multiplex PCR, while TCRdb's copy carries only in-frame clones and drops some. This table has roughly 220,000 clones, 80% to 90% appearing once. The sample comprised PBMCs. Receptors were obtained from a man aged 30 to 45 in good health and CMV-seronegative.

The chain joins TRBV4-1 to TRBJ2-3; TRBD2 matches at 8 bases. The CDR3 loop spans 19 amino acids. CDR1 is MGHRA and CDR2 is YSYEKL in the germline V gene. The V segment lost 1 base and the J segment 7 bases; nucleotides outside the gene matches: 19. This chain's CDR3 is CASSQVASGGLHLFYTQYF. The DNA for the CDR3 is TGCGCCAGCAGCCAAGTTGCCAGCGGGGGCCTACACCTTTTTTATACGCAGTATTTT.

The CDR3 DNA sequence: TGTGCCAGCAGCCGGACATTCGTTACGCAGTATTTT. Its translation is CASSRTFVTQYF. The V and J genes are TRBV11-2 and TRBJ2-3; the D gene is possibly TRBD1 (5 bases). The CDR3 runs to 12 residues. V shed 5 bases and J shed 8 bases, with 11 bases lying between them. CDR1 and CDR2 from the germline V gene are SGHAT and FQNNGV.

The V and J genes are TRBV27 and TRBJ1-6, with D possibly TRBD1 on 6 matching bases. Germline assignment: CDR1 MNHEY and CDR2 SMNVEV (reference sequence). Trimming left V 3 bases short and J 10 bases short, with 13 bases between. The CDR3 is 14 residues long. This chain's CDR3 is CASSFGGVGSPLHF. CDR3 DNA sequence: TGTGCCAGCAGTTTTGGGGGCGTGGGGTCACCCCTCCACTTT.

The chain has TRBV19 and TRBJ1-6; a weak D match, TRBD1 (5 bases). V was clipped by 6 bases and J by 1 base, with 10 bases between them. The CDR3 has 15 amino acids. Germline V gene sequence: CDR1 LNHDA, CDR2 SQIVND (reference sequence). The CDR3 DNA reads as TGTGCCAGTAGACCTCAGGGATCCTATAATTCACCCCTCCACTTT. This sequence encodes CASRPQGSYNSPLHF.

The chain links TRBV4-2 to TRBJ2-3; D remains ambiguous. The CDR3 extends over 16 amino acids. Per the germline V gene, CDR1 is LGHNA and CDR2 is YNFKEQ. V was clipped by 3 bases and J by 0 bases, with 13 bases between them. The CDR3 nucleotides are TGTGCCAGCAGCCACGACTTGCCCCCTAGCACAGATACGCAGTATTTT. Protein sequence: CASSHDLPPSTDTQYF.

The chain carries TRBV7-2 and TRBJ2-7; 7 nucleotides match TRBD1. This CDR3 is built from 14 residues. The germline V gene encodes CDR1 SGHTA and CDR2 FQGNSA. The V segment lost 1 base and the J segment 6 bases; nucleotides outside the gene matches: 6. The CDR3 here is CASSLDRGKGEQYF. DNA of the CDR3: TGTGCCAGCAGCTTAGACAGGGGTAAGGGCGAGCAGTACTTC.

This rearrangement joins TRBV6-1 to TRBJ1-3, with 7 bases that match TRBD1. From germline, CDR1 is MNHNS and CDR2 SASEGT. The CDR3 is made up of 14 amino acids. J lost 4 bases, V lost 6 bases, and 6 bases had no gene match. DNA for the CDR3: TGTGCCAGCAGCCCGACAGGGATCGGAAACACCATATATTTT. Translation: CASSPTGIGNTIYF.

The chain has TRBV19 and TRBJ1-4; TRBD1 is a possible D gene (5 bases). The germline V gene encodes CDR1 LNHDA and CDR2 SQIVND (reference sequence). The CDR3 sequence is 14 residues long. V was pared by 3 bases and J by 9 bases, with 14 bases between. The CDR3 DNA sequence: TGTGCCAGTAGTATTAGCCAGGGCGGGAAAAAACTGTTTTTT. Protein: CASSISQGGKKLFF.

The rearrangement links TRBV10-3 to TRBJ2-3; tentative D call: TRBD1 (5 bases). Germline-derived CDR1 and CDR2 are ENHRY and SYGVKD. The CDR3 runs to 18 residues. The V end lost 0 bases, the J end lost 2 bases, and 18 bases lay between the germline ends. CDR3 sequence (DNA): TGTGCCATCAGTGAGTCTGTACAAGGGGCCTTCTTCACAGATACGCAGTATTTT. Protein product: CAISESVQGAFFTDTQYF.

This clone was recorded a few times. The V call is TRBV28, the J call TRBJ1-1, with D maybe TRBD1 (5 bases). The CDR3 consists of 13 residues. Germline assignment: CDR1 MDHEN and CDR2 SYDVKM. The germline V and J ends were trimmed by 8 bases and 1 base, with 11 bases remaining between them. The CDR3 loop is CASGDSPNTEAFF. The CDR3 bases are TGTGCCAGCGGTGACAGCCCGAACACTGAAGCTTTCTTT. Full variable domain (missing parts from reference TRBV28 and TRBJ1-1): DVKVTQSSRYLVKRTGEKVFLECVQDMDHENMFWYRQDPGLGLRLIYFSYDVKMKEKGDIPEGYSVSREKKERFSLILESASTNQTSMYLCASGDSPNTEAFFGQGTRLTVV.

V usage is TRBV7-9 and J usage is TRBJ2-7; 8 nucleotides line up with TRBD1. This CDR3 has 15 amino acids. Losses at the gene ends were 5 bases for V and 7 bases for J; bases not matched to a gene: 13. CDR1 and CDR2 from the germline V gene are SEHNR and FQNEAQ (reference sequence). The CDR3 region has the DNA TGTGCCAGCAGCGCACACACAAACAGGGGGAGGGAGCAGTACTTC. It yields the protein CASSAHTNRGREQYF.

The chain carries TRBV19 and TRBJ1-5; D unclear. V was cut by 7 bases and J by 1 base, with 8 bases left in between. There are 13 residues in the CDR3. Per the germline V gene, CDR1 is LNHDA and CDR2 is SQIVND (reference sequence). The CDR3 region has the DNA TGTGCCAGTACCCATGAGAGCAATCAGCCCCAGCATTTT. Protein: CASTHESNQPQHF.

The V call is TRBV27, the J call TRBJ2-2, with no clear D. The CDR3 consists of 14 residues. CDR1 is MNHEY and CDR2 is SMNVEV in the germline V gene (reference sequence). The ends were cut back, 1 base at V and 7 bases at J, with 10 bases in the middle. CDR3 amino acids: CASSLYLFGGELFF. DNA of the CDR3: TGTGCCAGCAGTTTATACCTCTTCGGCGGGGAGCTGTTTTTT.

This rearrangement joins TRBV28 to TRBJ1-6; a possible D gene is TRBD1 (6 bases). From germline, CDR1 is MDHEN and CDR2 SYDVKM. This CDR3 is built from 17 residues. Trimming left V 6 bases short and J 3 bases short, with 18 bases between. The CDR3 bases are TGTGCCAGCAGCCCAGGACAGACCAAGAGCTATAATTCACCCCTCCACTTT. It yields the protein CASSPGQTKSYNSPLHF.

The rearrangement links TRBV13 to TRBJ2-3; 7 nucleotides align to TRBD1. V shed 3 bases, J shed 0 bases, and the junction held 6 bases outside the gene matches. The length of the CDR3 is 16 residues. CDR1 PRHDT and CDR2 FYEKMQ come from the germline V gene (reference sequence). CDR3 sequence reads: CASSLDRQGSTDTQYF. CDR3 sequence (DNA): TGTGCCAGCAGCTTGGACCGACAGGGCAGCACAGATACGCAGTATTTT. Supplemented by reference TRBV13 and TRBJ2-3, the full variable domain reads AAGVIQSPRHLIKEKRETATLKCYPIPRHDTVYWYQQGPGQDPQFLISFYEKMQSDKGSIPDRFSAQQFSDYHSELNMSSLELGDSALYFCASSLDRQGSTDTQYFGPGTRLTVL.

This chain connects TRBV5-6 to TRBJ2-5; TRBD2 might be the D (6 bases). The J call may not be correct, given that the DNA end is closer to TRBJ2-7. The germline gives CDR1 SGHDT, CDR2 YYEEEE. CDR3 length: 15 residues. The CDR3 region has the DNA TGTGCCAGCAGCTTGAGGGTAGCTAGCGCTGGCGAGCAGTACTTC. This sequence encodes CASSLRVASAGEQYF.

This chain joins TRBV9 and TRBJ1-3; TRBD1 matches 8 bases. Germline CDR1 SGDLS, CDR2 YYNGEE. V shed 9 bases, J shed 0 bases, and the junction held 8 bases outside the gene matches. CDR3 length equals 15 residues. CDR3 protein: CATGPGGLSGNTIYF. CDR3 coding DNA: TGTGCCACGGGGCCAGGGGGCCTCTCTGGAAACACCATATATTTT.

This chain uses TRBV9 with TRBJ2-7; D is possibly TRBD1 (6 bases). The CDR3 consists of 14 residues. In germline, CDR1 is SGDLS, CDR2 YYNGEE. V was pared by 4 bases and J by 3 bases, with 14 bases between. CDR3 amino acids: CASSRSRGGYEQYF. In DNA form, the CDR3 reads TGTGCCAGCAGCCGATCCAGAGGGGGCTACGAGCAGTACTTC.

This clone was counted a few times. The gene calls are TRBV6-5 and TRBJ2-3; a possible D gene is TRBD2 (7 bases). This CDR3 has 12 amino acids. Deletions cut 6 bases from V and 4 bases from J, with 8 bases between. Per germline, CDR1 MNHEY and CDR2 SVGAGI. CDR3 amino acids: CASSGGPDTQYF. The CDR3, as DNA: TGTGCCAGCAGCGGGGGGCCAGATACGCAGTATTTT.

The chain links TRBV5-1 to TRBJ2-3; the D is unclear. Per germline, CDR1 SGHRS and CDR2 YFSETQ. The CDR3 has 15 amino acids. V dropped 1 base and J dropped 0 bases, with 9 bases sitting between them. CDR3 DNA sequence: TGCGCCAGCAGCTTGAGCACCCCTAGCACAGATACGCAGTATTTT. Translated, it gives CASSLSTPSTDTQYF.